This T cell receptor (beta chain) is drawn from a study of CD8 T cells in Susac syndrome. Roughly 0.45 to 1 ug RNA was reverse transcribed with random hexamers. TCR beta CDR3 was amplified by immunoSEQ covering 54 Vbeta and 13 Jbeta. MiXCR was run by TCRdb on the immunoSEQ multiplex PCR reads, yielding one entry per CDR3 protein. The sample comprises some 300,000 distinct CDR3 sequences, roughly 85% of which are singletons, and about 0.11% rests with the top ten. Details on this clonotype: One end of the junction fails to match germline, which may point to a read error.

CDR3 length equals 13 residues. Germline loops: CDR1 LNHDA, CDR2 SQIVND (reference sequence). In blood CD8+ and CD4+ T cells, TCR beta underwent sequencing. Through negative isolation, CD4+ and CD8+ T cells were obtained, while TEMRA cells were enriched using FACS. Sequences were obtained from CD8+ T cells from PBMCs. This rearrangement joins TRBV19 to TRBJ2-7; D is unclear. The source is a human donor with multiple sclerosis. The CDR3 loop reads CASCMDPGGEQYF. The CDR3 coding sequence is TGTGCCAGTTGTATGGATCCAGGCGGCGAGCAGTACTTC.